A selection of T cell receptor beta chains follows, all from one sample in a study of blood T cell repertoires in COVID-19. Only in-frame clones appear in the TCRdb table, and some are missing; sequencing was by immunoSEQ multiplex PCR. Of about 200,000 clones listed, around 80% were seen once; the top ten hold 10% to 15%. The sequenced sample consisted of peripheral blood. The receptors were sampled from a human donor in a cohort sampled during active COVID-19. Both conserved end residues are part of each CDR3. D genes are given only for firm matches.

D: .; J: TRBJ2-1; V: TRBV15; DNA: TGTGCCACCAGCAGCCTGACCGGGAGTGCCCAGTTCTTC; CDR3: CATSSLTGSAQFF
D: .; J: TRBJ2-5; V: TRBV5-5; DNA: TGTGCCAGTATTAGAAGAGACAGGGAGGAAGAGACCCAGTACTTC; CDR3: CASIRRDREEETQYF
D: TRBD1; J: TRBJ1-2; V: TRBV19; DNA: TGTGCCATATGGACAGGGCCGAACTATGGCTACACCTTC; CDR3: CAIWTGPNYGYTF
D: .; J: TRBJ2-5; V: TRBV18; DNA: TGTGCCAGCTCACCACTTGCCACGGGTGGGACCCAGTACTTC; CDR3: CASSPLATGGTQYF
D: .; J: TRBJ2-3; V: TRBV13; DNA: TGTGCCAGCAGCTCCCAGGGTGTCGATACGCAGTATTTT; CDR3: CASSSQGVDTQYF
D: .; J: TRBJ1-1; V: TRBV19; DNA: TGTGCCAGTATTGCCGATGGGGCATCCTTCACTGAAGCTTTCTTT; CDR3: CASIADGASFTEAFF
D: .; J: TRBJ1-1; V: TRBV7-9; DNA: TGTGCCAGCAGCTTAGTTGGGGGCTCTAAGAACACTGAAGCTTTCTTT; CDR3: CASSLVGGSKNTEAFF
D: TRBD1; J: TRBJ2-7; V: TRBV3-1/TRBV3-2; DNA: TGTGCCAGCAGCCATCTCACTGGACAGGGGTACGAGCAGTACTTC; CDR3: CASSHLTGQGYEQYF
D: TRBD1; J: TRBJ1-5; V: TRBV7-9; DNA: TGTGCCAGCAGCCCAGGGACAGTTACTCAGCCCCAGCATTTT; CDR3: CASSPGTVTQPQHF
D: .; J: TRBJ2-1; V: TRBV30; DNA: TGTGCCTGGAACAGGGCGGGGGATGAGCAGTTCTTC; CDR3: CAWNRAGDEQFF